This T cell receptor (beta chain) was profiled in a study of glioma-infiltrating T cells (dated by TCRdb to about 2016). About the study as a whole: TCR alpha- and beta-chain repertoires were sequenced from glioma tissue, non-neoplastic brain tissue and matched peripheral blood mononuclear cells. The paired cohort comprised three low-grade glioma patients, under 10 primary glioblastoma patients and three non-glioma patients contributing non-neoplastic brain tissue. To gauge divergence between tissue and blood T-cell populations, every tissue-infiltrating repertoire was compared against the peripheral blood repertoire from the same patient.

Measured from the cysteine to the phenylalanine, the CDR3 is 15 residues long. Only the CDR3 DNA is retained, 45 bases long and in frame from the first base. V was cut back by 3 bases and J by 5 bases, leaving a gap of 14 bases between them. Based on the germline V gene, the CDR1 and CDR2 sequences are SGHTA and FQGNSA. The iRepertoire nested amplicon-rescue multiplex PCR (arm-PCR) platform was used to amplify TCR alpha and beta CDR3 regions from RNA. The input for one-step reverse transcription and amplification was about 100-400 ng of tissue mRNA or PBMC total RNA. Following bead purification, Illumina adapters were added through a secondary multiplex PCR, and the libraries were then gel-purified between 200 and 400 bp. The libraries contained internal 6-nucleotide barcodes that were used for demultiplexing. Libraries were sequenced on an Illumina MiSeq with 2x220 or 2x250 nucleotide paired-end reads. Processing in the source paper ran as follows. Paired reads were merged with FLASH 1.2.11 and aligned to the GRCh37 human genome with BWA-MEM before extracting TRA and TRB reads. V and J assignment used an IMGT-derived reference of cassette sequences and CDR3 motifs that included pseudogenes. Reads were translated in three frames, and productive CDR3s were defined as those with a C...FGXG motif and no stop codons. Unique combinations of V-J cassette pair and CDR3 amino acid sequence were defined as clonotypes. Reads were filtered by Hamming distance, thresholded by each sample's sequence error rate in mapped regions. TCRdb reran the public reads through fastp at Q25 and MiXCR, keeping productive beta chains. Rows merge per CDR3 protein into single entries with the most common DNA and genes. TCRdb's processing, not the study's, gives the V and J calls here. Present in this sample are approximately 110,000 distinct CDR3 sequences, 25% of which were seen just once. Of the sample, around 30% is held by the ten largest clones.

This clonotype was found many times. Its antigen remains unidentified. No much larger clone exists at a distance of one base, and base qualities are not known. Summary of the overall study and its limitations: Small numbers underpinned the group comparisons: about 8 glioblastoma patients, three low-grade glioma patients and three non-neoplastic patients. Tissue and blood shared very few CDR3 sequences, a result attributed to high CDR3 diversity and limited sampling. In non-neoplastic patients, VJ-independent divergence between tissue and blood fell below expectation, whereas in all gliomas, and especially in low-grade gliomas, the divergence rose above expectation.

What was sequenced was glioma tissue, nonneoplastic brain tissue, or PBMCs (not recorded which). This chain joins TRBV7-2 to TRBJ1-5, with TRBD1 perhaps the D gene, on 5 matching bases. The receptor was isolated from a human donor with low-grade glioma or glioblastoma, undergoing nonglioma brain surgery, or in good health (not recorded which). The nucleotide sequence reads as follows: TGTGCCAGCAGCTTTGGCAGGGCCATGGATCAGCCCCAGCATTTT. Its product reads: CASSFGRAMDQPQHF.